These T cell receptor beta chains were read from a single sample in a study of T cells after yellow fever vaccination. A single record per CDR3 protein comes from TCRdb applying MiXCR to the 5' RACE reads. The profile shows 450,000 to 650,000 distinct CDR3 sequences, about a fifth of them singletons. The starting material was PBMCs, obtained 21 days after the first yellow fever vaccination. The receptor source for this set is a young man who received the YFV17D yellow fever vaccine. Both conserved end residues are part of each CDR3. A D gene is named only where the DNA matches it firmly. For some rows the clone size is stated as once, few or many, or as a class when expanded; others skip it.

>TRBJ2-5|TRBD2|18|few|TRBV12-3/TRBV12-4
TGTGCCAGCAGTTTTCCCGGACTAGCGGGGGGGCCGTATGAGACCCAGTACTTC
CASSFPGLAGGPYETQYF
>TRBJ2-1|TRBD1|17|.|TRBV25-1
TGTGCCAGCAGTGAACAGGGGACAGGGGCCCCCTACAATGAGCAGTTCTTC
CASSEQGTGAPYNEQFF
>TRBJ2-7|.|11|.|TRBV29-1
TGCAGCGTTGAAAGCTATTTCGAGCAGTACTTC
CSVESYFEQYF
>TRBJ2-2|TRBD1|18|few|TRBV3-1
TGTGCCGCTCGGTCGAGGACAGGGGGCGCCGGAACCACCGGGGAGCTGTTTTTT
CAARSRTGGAGTTGELFF
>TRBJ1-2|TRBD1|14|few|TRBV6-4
TGTGCCAGCAGTGACTCGGAGGGGGCCGGTGGCTACACCTTC
CASSDSEGAGGYTF
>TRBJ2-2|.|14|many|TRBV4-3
TGCGCCAGCAGCCACGCCAGGAACACCGGGGAGCTGTTTTTT
CASSHARNTGELFF
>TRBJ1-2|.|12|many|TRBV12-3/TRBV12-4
TGTGCCAGCAGCTTCGGGTCCTATGGCTACACCTTC
CASSFGSYGYTF
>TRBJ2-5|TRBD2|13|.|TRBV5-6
TGTGCCAGCAGCTTGGAGGCTAGCGGGGCCCAGTACTTC
CASSLEASGAQYF
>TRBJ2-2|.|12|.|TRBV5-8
TGTGCCAGCAGCCGAAGGCCTGGGGAGCTGTTTTTT
CASSRRPGELFF
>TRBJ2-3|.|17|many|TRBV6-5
TGTGCCAGCAGTTACTCGATTTCCGGGTCGGGCACAGATACGCAGTATTTT
CASSYSISGSGTDTQYF
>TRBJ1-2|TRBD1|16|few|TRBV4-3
TGCGCCAGCAGCCAGGGACAGGGGTCGTTTAACTATGGCTACACCTTC
CASSQGQGSFNYGYTF
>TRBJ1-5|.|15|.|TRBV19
TGTGCCAGTAGTAGTACTTCTCGTAGCAATCAGCCCCAGCATTTT
CASSSTSRSNQPQHF
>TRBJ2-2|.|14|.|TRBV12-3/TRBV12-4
TGTGCCAGCCGACCGGGACCCCATCCCGGGGAGCTGTTTTTT
CASRPGPHPGELFF
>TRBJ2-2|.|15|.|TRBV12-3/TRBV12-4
TGTGCCAGCAGTTTCGAGGGGTTGGGGCCCGGGGAGCTGTTTTTT
CASSFEGLGPGELFF
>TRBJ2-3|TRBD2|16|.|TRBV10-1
TGCGCCAGCAGTGAGAAAGCGGGGGGGCCTCAAGATACGCAGTATTTT
CASSEKAGGPQDTQYF
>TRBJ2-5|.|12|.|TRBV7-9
TGTGCCAGCAGCTTAGAGACAGAGACCCAGTACTTC
CASSLETETQYF
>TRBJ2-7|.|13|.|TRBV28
TGTGCCAGTCTCCAGGGGCGCTCCTACGAGCAGTACTTC
CASLQGRSYEQYF
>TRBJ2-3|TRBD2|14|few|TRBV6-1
TGTGCCAGCACGGGCGGGGGGCTGAGAGATACGCAGTATTTT
CASTGGGLRDTQYF
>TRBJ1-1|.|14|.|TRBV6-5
TGTGCCAGTATTACAGTAGCGGGGCGATTTGAAGCTTTCTTT
CASITVAGRFEAFF
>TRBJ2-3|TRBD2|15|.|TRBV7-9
TGTGCCAGCAGCTCGTGGGCTAGCGGGGGTGATACGCAGTATTTT
CASSSWASGGDTQYF
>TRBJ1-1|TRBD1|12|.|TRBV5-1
TGCGCCAGCAGCTTAACTACAGGGGAGGCTTTCTTT
CASSLTTGEAFF
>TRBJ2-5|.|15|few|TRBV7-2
TGTGCCAGCAGCTTAGCGAACGGGTACCAAGAGACCCAGTACTTC
CASSLANGYQETQYF
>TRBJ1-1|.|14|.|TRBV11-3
TGTGCCAGCAGCGAGGGGGGCCGGGACACTGAAGCTTTCTTT
CASSEGGRDTEAFF
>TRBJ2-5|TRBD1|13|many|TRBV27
TGTGCCAGCAGTTGGGGACAGCAAGAGACCCAGTACTTC
CASSWGQQETQYF
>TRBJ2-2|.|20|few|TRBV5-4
TGTGCCAGCAGCTTCCGCTGGCCGTCAGGATCCACTGGGTTCACCGGGGAGCTGTTTTTT
CASSFRWPSGSTGFTGELFF